A selection of T cell receptor beta chains follows, all from one sample in a study of CD8 T cells in ankylosing spondylitis. One entry per CDR3 protein results from TCRdb running MiXCR on the 5' RACE reads. The sample has roughly 42,000 distinct CDR3 sequences, about 2.5% seen once. Material: blood, either unsorted or a sorted T cell fraction (not recorded which). These receptors were obtained from a male donor with ankylosing spondylitis or in good health (not recorded which). The conserved cysteine and the conserved F or W are not part of the CDR3 here. For some rows the clone size is stated as once, few or many, or as a class when expanded; others skip it.

size | V | CDR3
many | TRBV9 | ASSSSSEGQYNQPQH
many | TRBV9 | ASSGLTGRSGKLF
many | TRBV9 | ASSVEGTGTQY
many | TRBV21-1 | ASSKGGDGETQY
few | TRBV9 | ASSQSGINQPQH
many | TRBV9 | ASSETSPSYNEQF
few | TRBV9 | ASRGLAGGHEQF
many | TRBV9 | ASSPDPGVWSTDTQY
many | TRBV9 | APSVGGKGLAGSKQF
many | TRBV9 | ASTLSQGSGEETQY
many | TRBV9 | ASSVSAGDTQY
many | TRBV9 | ASSAGPQETQY
many | TRBV9 | ASSPGLVPPTQY
NA | TRBV9 | ASSAPGLPSTEAF
many | TRBV9 | ASSVRGKGFQETQY
many | TRBV9 | ASSRGTQGNTIY
many | TRBV9 | ASSAGGYGYT
many | TRBV9 | ASSFRAGESYEQY
few | TRBV9 | ASSDRGQGNTGELF
few | TRBV9 | ASSVAPSGRTDTQY
many | TRBV9 | ASSVVHTDTQY
many | TRBV9 | ASSVRGGVSLETQY
many | TRBV9 | ASSVAGESVYEQY
many | TRBV9 | ASSVISGGYNEQF
many | TRBV9 | ASSGRGRNTEAF
NA | TRBV9 | ASSETSGRASWSTGGLF
many | TRBV9 | ASSVNRGLSHNEQF
many | TRBV9 | ASSEGQGETQY
many | TRBV9 | ASSRSGEGEQF
many | TRBV9 | ASSATGFRNTEAF
many | TRBV9 | ASSEGVGTGGVEQY
many | TRBV9 | ASSGDFGVTGELF
many | TRBV9 | ASSVGLAQETQY
few | TRBV9 | ASSAREANEKLF
many | TRBV9 | ASSVDLSSYNEQF
many | TRBV9 | ASSREGGRGAF
many | TRBV9 | ASSVGASGKAGELF
many | TRBV9 | ASSLTLGGEYEQY
many | TRBV9 | ASSVGAILAGVSDEQF
many | TRBV9 | ASSVTGAWEETQY